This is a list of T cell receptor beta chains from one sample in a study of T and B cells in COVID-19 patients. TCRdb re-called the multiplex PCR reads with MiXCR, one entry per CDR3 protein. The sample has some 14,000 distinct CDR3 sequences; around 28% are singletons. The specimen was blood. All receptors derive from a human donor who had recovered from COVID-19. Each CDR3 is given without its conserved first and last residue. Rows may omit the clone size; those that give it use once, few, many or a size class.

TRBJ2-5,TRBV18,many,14,ASSSGLASLGETQY
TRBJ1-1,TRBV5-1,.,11,ASSTQGHTEAF
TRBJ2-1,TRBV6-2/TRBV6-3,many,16,ASSPGGGGKSLGNEQF
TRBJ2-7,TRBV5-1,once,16,ASSSNPGTSGRLGEQY
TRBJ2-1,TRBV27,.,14,ASSGRDRGPYNEQF
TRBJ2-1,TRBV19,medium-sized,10,ASSISYNEQF
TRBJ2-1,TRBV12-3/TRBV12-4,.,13,ASSSDRGNINEQF
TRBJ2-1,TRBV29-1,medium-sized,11,SVEATQRGEQF
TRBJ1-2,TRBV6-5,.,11,ASSEAPGRGYT
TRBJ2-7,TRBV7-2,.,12,ASGSGTDTGEQY
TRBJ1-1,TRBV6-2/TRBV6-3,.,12,ASSNAGGSTEAF
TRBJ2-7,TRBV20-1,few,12,SASRTGRPYEQY
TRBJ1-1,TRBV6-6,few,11,ASSSGGNTEAF
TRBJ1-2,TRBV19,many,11,ASSIGNLYGYT
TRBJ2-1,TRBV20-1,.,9,SAVGFDEQF
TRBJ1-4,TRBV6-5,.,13,ASSYSRGINEKLF
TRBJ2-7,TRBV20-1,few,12,SALEFDIRYEQY
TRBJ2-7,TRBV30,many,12,AWSGGNTGREQY
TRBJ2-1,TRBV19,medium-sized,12,ASSPGLAAKEQF
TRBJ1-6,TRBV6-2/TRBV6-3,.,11,ASSGEEKAPLH
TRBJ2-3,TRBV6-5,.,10,ASSYVGDTQY
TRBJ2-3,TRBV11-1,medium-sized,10,ASSHNTDTQY
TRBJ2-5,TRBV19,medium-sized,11,ASSGGGLETQY
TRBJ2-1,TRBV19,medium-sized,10,ATRPAYNEQF
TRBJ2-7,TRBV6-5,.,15,ASSDSGTKRSSYEQY
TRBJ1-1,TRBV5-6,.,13,ASSSLDRSNTEAF
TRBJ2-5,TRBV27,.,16,ASSSRGTSGRGGETQY
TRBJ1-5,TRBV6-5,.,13,ASSSPTGGNQPQH
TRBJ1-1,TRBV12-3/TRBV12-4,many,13,ASSRMTGGNTEAF
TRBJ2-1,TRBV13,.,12,ASSLRELDNEQF
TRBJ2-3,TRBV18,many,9,ASSRTDTQY
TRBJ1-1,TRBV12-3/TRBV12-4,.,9,ASRLNTEAF
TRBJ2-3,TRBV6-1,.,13,ASSWEGGPTNTQY
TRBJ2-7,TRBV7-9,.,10,ASSLINYEQY
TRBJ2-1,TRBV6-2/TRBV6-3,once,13,ASSPTSGRRGEQF
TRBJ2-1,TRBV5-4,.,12,ASSLGGPYNEQF
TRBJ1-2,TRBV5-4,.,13,ASSLAVRGSDGYT
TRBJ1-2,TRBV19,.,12,ASTLAGGSNGYT
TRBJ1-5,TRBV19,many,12,ASSDRNGNQPQH
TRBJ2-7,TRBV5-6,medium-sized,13,ASSSLGTGYAEQY
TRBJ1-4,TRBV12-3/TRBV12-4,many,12,ASSFSGVEEKLF
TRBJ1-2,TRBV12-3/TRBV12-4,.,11,ASSPDRGRGYT
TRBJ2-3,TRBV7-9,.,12,ASSPRQGGDTQY
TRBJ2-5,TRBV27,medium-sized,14,ASSLLTTGGQETQY
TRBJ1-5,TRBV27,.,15,ASSAFRGGPRGQPQH
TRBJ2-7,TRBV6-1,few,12,ASGPGGVSYEQY
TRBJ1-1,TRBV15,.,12,ATRRPQGNTEAF
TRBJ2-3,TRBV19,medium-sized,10,ASAGGADTQY
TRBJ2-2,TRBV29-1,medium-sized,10,SVEEGSGELF
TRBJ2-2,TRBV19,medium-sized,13,ASSIRHANTGELF